A selection of T cell receptor beta chains follows, all from one sample in a study of T cell repertoires in cytomegalovirus infection. TCRdb recomputed calls from the reads with MiXCR, one row per CDR3 protein. Of 800,000 to 950,000 distinct CDR3 sequences listed, approximately 32% are singletons. These receptors' antigens are unknown. The sample here was cultured CD8+ T cells from PBMCs, taken from culture after CMV antigen stimulation. The receptors derive from a human donor in good health (CMV status not recorded). Some clones in this sample may be carry-over from other donors' samples. The CDR3 runs from the conserved cysteine through the conserved F or W. D genes are given only for firm matches. Size is omitted from some rows. Given values are once, few, many or a class for expanded clones.

13	TRBJ2-5	TRBV7-9	NA	few	CASSLGSEETQYF	TGTGCCAGCAGCTTAGGAAGTGAAGAGACCCAGTACTTC
10	TRBJ2-7	TRBV6-5	NA	many	CASGAYEQYF	TGTGCCAGCGGAGCCTACGAGCAGTACTTC
16	TRBJ2-3	TRBV7-6	TRBD1	NA	CASSLAGQAWGDTQYF	TGTGCCAGCAGCCTCGCTGGACAGGCCTGGGGAGATACGCAGTATTTT
16	TRBJ1-3	TRBV27	NA	NA	CASSVVGGNSGNTIYF	TGTGCCAGCAGTGTAGTGGGGGGGAACTCTGGAAACACCATATATTTT
12	TRBJ2-5	TRBV5-6	NA	few	CASSQTGGTQYF	TGTGCCAGCAGCCAGACAGGCGGGACCCAGTACTTC
14	TRBJ2-1	TRBV4-3	NA	once	CASSQSEGGREQFF	TGCGCCAGCAGCCAGAGCGAAGGGGGACGTGAGCAGTTCTTC
20	TRBJ2-7	TRBV7-9	NA	NA	CASSLPAGDPSLVLLGEQYF	TGTGCCAGCAGCTTACCTGCAGGAGACCCTAGCCTCGTCTTATTGGGCGAGCAGTACTTC
16	TRBJ2-7	TRBV27	TRBD2	few	CASSSPKRGSSYEQYF	TGTGCCAGCAGTTCCCCAAAGCGGGGGAGCTCCTACGAGCAGTACTTC
13	TRBJ1-1	TRBV12-3/TRBV12-4	NA	many	CASSSGQNTEAFF	TGTGCCAGCAGTTCGGGACAGAACACTGAAGCTTTCTTT
16	TRBJ2-7	TRBV7-9	TRBD1	NA	CASSRRTGKIVYEQYF	TGTGCCAGCAGCCGGAGGACAGGGAAGATAGTTTACGAGCAGTACTTC
14	TRBJ2-7	TRBV6-5	TRBD1	few	CASSIDRENYEQYF	TGTGCCAGCAGCATAGACAGGGAGAACTACGAGCAGTACTTC
16	TRBJ2-6	TRBV5-4	NA	NA	CASSLVGGGGANVLTF	TGTGCCAGCAGCTTGGTGGGGGGAGGTGGGGCCAACGTCCTGACTTTC
15	TRBJ1-2	TRBV12-3/TRBV12-4	TRBD1	NA	CASSSTGWGNYGYTF	TGTGCCAGCAGTTCGACAGGGTGGGGTAACTATGGCTACACCTTC
16	TRBJ2-1	TRBV15	NA	NA	CATSRDRGGFYNEQFF	TGTGCCACCAGCAGAGATAGGGGGGGCTTCTACAATGAGCAGTTCTTC
19	TRBJ2-3	TRBV12-3/TRBV12-4	NA	NA	CASSFLGLGQGGSTDTQYF	TGTGCCAGCAGTTTCCTGGGACTGGGTCAGGGAGGAAGCACAGATACGCAGTATTTT
14	TRBJ2-7	TRBV3-1	NA	many	CASSQRDTDYEQYF	TGTGCCAGCAGTCAACGGGACACCGACTACGAGCAGTACTTC
15	TRBJ2-1	TRBV7-2	NA	many	CASSLVGVGGDEQFF	TGTGCCAGCAGCTTAGTGGGGGTTGGGGGAGATGAGCAGTTCTTC
16	TRBJ1-3	TRBV5-5	NA	few	CASSLDFRGPGNTIYF	TGTGCCAGCAGCTTGGACTTCAGGGGTCCCGGAAACACCATATATTTT
16	TRBJ2-1	TRBV20-1	TRBD1	NA	CSAGWRGQGAYNEQFF	TGCAGTGCTGGCTGGCGAGGACAGGGGGCGTACAATGAGCAGTTCTTC
13	TRBJ2-5	TRBV6-5	NA	NA	CASRFQPTETQYF	TGTGCCAGCAGATTCCAGCCCACAGAGACCCAGTACTTC
13	TRBJ1-4	TRBV28	NA	NA	CASTFIGGLKLFF	TGTGCCAGCACCTTCATTGGGGGGCTAAAACTGTTTTTT
10	TRBJ2-1	TRBV29-1	NA	few	CSVGGSEQFF	TGCAGCGTTGGGGGTAGTGAGCAGTTCTTC
12	TRBJ2-5	TRBV6-1	NA	NA	CASRQALETQYF	TGTGCCAGCCGACAAGCTTTGGAGACCCAGTACTTC
17	TRBJ2-5	TRBV24-1	TRBD2	few	CATSDRTSGGSQETQYF	TGTGCCACCAGTGATCGGACTAGCGGGGGGTCTCAAGAGACCCAGTACTTC
14	TRBJ2-3	TRBV6-1	NA	NA	CASSEGGFTDTQYF	TGTGCCAGCAGTGAAGGGGGTTTCACAGATACGCAGTATTTT